This T cell receptor beta chain was identified in a study of response to subunit inactivated influenza vaccine. Findings of the study overall: The authors offered the suggestion that each seasonal influenza vaccination recruits few new T cells.

V was pared by 7 bases and J by 0 bases, with 15 bases between. The CDR3 has 15 amino acids. Notes on this clonotype: The target antigen is unknown.

TCRdb re-called the RT-PCR reads with MiXCR, one entry per CDR3 protein. There are about 150,000 distinct CDR3 sequences in the sample; 9.5% to 12% occur only once, and roughly 36% lies in the top ten. The sequence came from a man aged 50 to 69 who received an inactivated influenza vaccine. V gene TRBV12-3 or TRBV12-4 combines with J gene TRBJ1-2, with a tentative D call TRBD1 (6 bases). Source: CD8+ T cells sorted from PBMCs, taken around 25 months after vaccination. The CDR3 sequence is CASTATGSANYGYTF. CDR3 sequence (DNA): TGTGCCAGCACTGCGACAGGCTCAGCTAACTATGGCTACACCTTC.